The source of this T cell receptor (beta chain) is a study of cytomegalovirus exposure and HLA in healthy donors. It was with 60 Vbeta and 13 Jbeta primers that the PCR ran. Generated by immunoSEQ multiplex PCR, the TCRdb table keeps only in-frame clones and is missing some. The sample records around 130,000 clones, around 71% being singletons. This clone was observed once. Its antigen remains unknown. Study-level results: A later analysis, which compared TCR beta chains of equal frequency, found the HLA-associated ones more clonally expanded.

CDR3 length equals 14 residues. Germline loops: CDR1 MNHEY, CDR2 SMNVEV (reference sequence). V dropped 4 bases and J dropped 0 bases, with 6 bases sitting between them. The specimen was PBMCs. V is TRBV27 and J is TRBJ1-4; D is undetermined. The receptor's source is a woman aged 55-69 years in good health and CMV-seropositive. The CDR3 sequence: CASSSHSTNEKLFF. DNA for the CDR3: TGTGCCAGCAGTTCCCATTCAACTAATGAAAAACTGTTTTTT.